The clone carrying this TCR beta chain was observed many times. Antigen: not known. CDR3 length: 18 amino acids. CDR1 SGDLS and CDR2 YYNGEE come from the germline V gene. Trimming took 0 bases from V and 0 from J, leaving 13 bases between them. These data come from a study of neurological immune-mediated disorders. Findings of the study overall: While HTLV-1-associated myelopathy showed the greatest TCR clonal expansion, multiple sclerosis showed the least, falling below healthy controls.

The authors produced cDNA by 5'RACE using 10-nucleotide random UMIs. Over 180 million TCR-beta sequences, together covering 15-18 subjects, were produced by every individual sequencing run that was carried out. MiXCR, applied by TCRdb to the 5' RACE reads, yields one record per CDR3 protein. The sample shows more than 95,000 distinct CDR3 sequences, 10% to 14% of them seen only once. The time point here: longitudinal time-point 3. PBMCs numbering 2 million and stored at -80 C yielded the unsorted libraries. The clonotype comes from a female donor with HTLV-1-associated myelopathy (HAM/TSP). Sequencing used PBMCs. This chain links TRBV9 with TRBJ1-6; possibly TRBD1 for D (6 bases). The CDR3 sequence is CASSVGGAQSSYNSPLHF. CDR3 coding DNA: TGTGCCAGCAGCGTAGGGGGGGCCCAGAGCTCCTATAATTCACCCCTCCACTTT.